The 5 T cell receptor beta chains presented below share a single source sample, sequenced in a study of T-cell memory formation after mild COVID-19. TCRdb processed the 5' RACE reads anew with MiXCR; each CDR3 protein has one entry. The table lists 450,000 or so distinct CDR3 sequences, around 27% of them singletons. The sample was PBMCs or a T cell subset sorted from them (not recorded which). The receptor set was obtained from an adult woman who had mild COVID-19 (a few samples of this study predate the infection). Cell type and time point are not known.

The CDR3 DNA is TGTGCCAGCAGTTACTCGTCCTCACCCGGCACTGGAAACACCATATATTTT. Residues: CASSYSSSPGTGNTIYF. The gene calls are TRBV6-6 and TRBJ1-3; D remains ambiguous. The length of the CDR3 is 17 residues. Germline CDR1 reads MNHNY; CDR2 reads SVGAGI (reference sequence). Trimming took 0 bases from V and 2 from J, leaving 14 bases between them.

This clonotype was counted only a few times. The chain combines TRBV5-1 with TRBJ2-2; 9 bases align to TRBD1. Germline CDR1 reads SGHRS; CDR2 reads YFSETQ. The CDR3 is made up of 16 amino acids. The trim removed 4 bases at V and 0 bases at J, leaving 4 bases unmatched. CDR3 sequence (DNA): TGCGCCAGCAGCCCAGGGACAGGGACGAACACCGGGGAGCTGTTTTTT. Translating gives CASSPGTGTNTGELFF. Using reference TRBV5-1 and TRBJ2-2 for the parts outside the CDR3, the full variable domain is KAGVTQTPRYLIKTRGQQVTLSCSPISGHRSVSWYQQTPGQGLQFLFEYFSETQRNKGNFPGRFSGRQFSNSRSEMNVSTLELGDSALYLCASSPGTGTNTGELFFGEGSRLTVL.

This clonotype was observed a handful of times. The V call is TRBV7-8, the J call TRBJ2-1; 9 nucleotides match TRBD2. From germline, CDR1 is SGHVS and CDR2 FQNEAQ. This CDR3 has 14 amino acids. The ends lost 3 bases at V and 8 bases at J; junction bases unmatched: 5. For the CDR3, the DNA is TGTGCCAGCAGCTTCTTAGCGGGAGACCATGAGCAGTTCTTC. Translated, it gives CASSFLAGDHEQFF.

The CDR3 protein is CASPPPGQYYEQYF. The CDR3, as DNA: TGTGCCAGCCCACCACCGGGACAGTACTACGAGCAGTACTTC. The J gene is TRBJ2-7, the V gene TRBV6-1, with TRBD1 identical over 7 bases. CDR3 size: 14 residues. The germline V gene has CDR1 MNHNS and CDR2 SASEGT. V lost 8 bases to trimming and J lost 3 bases; unmatched junction nucleotides: 10.

This clonotype showed up just a few times. This chain links TRBV5-1 with TRBJ2-1; D is unresolved. Germline-derived CDR1 and CDR2 are SGHRS and YFSETQ. The V gene lost 3 bases and the J gene lost 0 bases, with 13 bases spanning the gap. CDR3 length: 16 residues. In nucleotides, the CDR3 is TGCGCCAGCAGCTCGGTAAGCCCGAGCTCCTACAATGAGCAGTTCTTC. This encodes CASSSVSPSSYNEQFF.